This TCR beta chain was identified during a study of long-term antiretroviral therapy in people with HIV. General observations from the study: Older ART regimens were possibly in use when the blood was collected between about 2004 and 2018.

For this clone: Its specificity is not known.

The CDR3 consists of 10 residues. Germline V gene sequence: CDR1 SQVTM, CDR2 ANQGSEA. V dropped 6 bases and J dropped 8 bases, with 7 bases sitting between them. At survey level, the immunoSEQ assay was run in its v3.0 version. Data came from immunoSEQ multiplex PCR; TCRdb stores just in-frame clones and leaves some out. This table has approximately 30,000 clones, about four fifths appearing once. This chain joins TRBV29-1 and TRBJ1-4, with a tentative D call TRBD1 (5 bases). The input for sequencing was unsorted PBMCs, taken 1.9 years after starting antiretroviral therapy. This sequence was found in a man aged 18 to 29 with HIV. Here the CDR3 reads CSVQDEKLFF. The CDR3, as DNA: TGCAGCGTACAGGACGAAAAACTGTTTTTT.